The rows below give T cell receptor beta chains drawn from one sample of a study of T cells after somatic rescue of genetic block. Only in-frame clones appear in the TCRdb table, and some are missing; sequencing was by immunoSEQ multiplex PCR. The table has approximately 11,000 clones, 74% seen once; the top ten hold around 21%. Sequencing input: peripheral blood mononuclear cells (PBMCs). These receptors came from a boy younger than 18. Both conserved end residues are part of each CDR3. D genes are given only for firm matches. Where a row states a size, it is once, few, many or the class of an expanded clone; other rows omit it.

CDR3 protein	CDR3 DNA	clone size	V gene	J gene	D gene
CASSSTGQGNEQFF	TGTGCCAGCAGCTCAACCGGACAGGGGAATGAGCAGTTCTTC	NA	TRBV7-6	TRBJ2-1	TRBD1
CASSYSKVPGEQYF	TGTGCCAGCAGTTACTCAAAGGTTCCCGGCGAGCAGTACTTC	NA	TRBV6-5	TRBJ2-7	NA
CAISESVGAKNIQYF	TGTGCCATCAGTGAGTCGGTGGGAGCCAAAAACATTCAGTACTTC	NA	TRBV10-3	TRBJ2-4	NA
CASRPQGGGSYEQYF	TGTGCCAGCAGACCCCAGGGGGGGGGCTCCTACGAGCAGTACTTC	NA	TRBV27	TRBJ2-7	NA
CASSVGQYPYEQYF	TGTGCCAGCAGCGTAGGACAGTACCCCTACGAGCAGTACTTC	NA	TRBV9	TRBJ2-7	NA
CASSPFAGHNEQFF	TGTGCCAGCAGCCCCTTCGCGGGGCACAATGAGCAGTTCTTC	NA	TRBV14	TRBJ2-1	NA
CASSERGKGYEQYF	TGTGCCAGCAGTGAAAGGGGGAAGGGTTACGAGCAGTACTTC	NA	TRBV6-1	TRBJ2-7	NA
CASSMRTSGNNEQFF	TGTGCCAGCAGTATGAGGACTAGCGGGAACAATGAGCAGTTCTTC	NA	TRBV27	TRBJ2-1	TRBD2
CASSPQGGDTQYF	TGTGCCAGCAGCCCTCAGGGGGGTGATACGCAGTATTTT	NA	TRBV7-9	TRBJ2-3	NA
CASSFLSGTDTQYF	TGTGCCAGCAGTTTCCTCTCCGGCACAGATACGCAGTATTTT	NA	TRBV28	TRBJ2-3	NA
CASTYSNQPQHF	TGTGCCAGCACCTATAGCAATCAGCCCCAGCATTTT	NA	TRBV28	TRBJ1-5	NA
CASSPGNKYEQYF	TGTGCCAGCTCACCAGGGAATAAGTACGAGCAGTACTTC	NA	TRBV18	TRBJ2-7	NA
CASSLAGIKETQYF	TGTGCCAGCTCCTTAGCGGGGATCAAAGAGACCCAGTACTTC	NA	TRBV7-7	TRBJ2-5	TRBD2
CASSLGSSGANVLTF	TGTGCCAGCAGTTTGGGATCTTCTGGGGCCAACGTCCTGACTTTC	NA	TRBV28	TRBJ2-6	NA
CASSTYRTSLNTEAFF	TGTGCCAGCAGTACCTACAGGACATCCTTGAACACTGAAGCTTTCTTT	NA	TRBV11-2	TRBJ1-1	NA
CASSPGTASYEQYF	TGTGCCAGCTCACCAGGGACAGCCTCCTACGAGCAGTACTTC	NA	TRBV18	TRBJ2-7	TRBD1
CASSHQRQAGGYYNEQFF	TGCGCCAGCAGCCACCAGAGGCAGGCGGGGGGGTACTACAATGAGCAGTTCTTC	few	TRBV4-1	TRBJ2-1	TRBD2
CASSTNHRVYGYTF	TGTGCCAGTAGTACCAACCACAGGGTCTATGGCTACACCTTC	NA	TRBV19	TRBJ1-2	NA
CASSFGSRSGNTIYF	TGTGCCAGCAGCTTCGGATCCCGCTCTGGAAACACCATATATTTT	once	TRBV28	TRBJ1-3	NA
CASSLTGRGNTEAFF	TGTGCCAGCAGCTTAACGGGCAGGGGGAACACTGAAGCTTTCTTT	once	TRBV7-3	TRBJ1-1	NA
CAISGSGEAFF	TGTGCCATCAGTGGGTCCGGGGAAGCTTTCTTT	NA	TRBV10-3	TRBJ1-1	NA
CASSGAPGRRREGYEQYF	TGTGCCAGCAGTGGAGCACCGGGGAGACGGCGGGAGGGCTACGAGCAGTACTTC	NA	TRBV6-1	TRBJ2-7	TRBD2
CASSLLVQETQYF	TGTGCCAGCAGCTTATTGGTTCAAGAGACCCAGTACTTC	NA	TRBV7-8	TRBJ2-5	NA
CASSLALAGVNEQYF	TGTGCCAGCAGCTTAGCACTAGCGGGAGTAAACGAGCAGTACTTC	NA	TRBV7-2	TRBJ2-7	TRBD2